The rows below give T cell receptor beta chains drawn from one sample of a study of cytomegalovirus exposure and HLA in healthy donors. TCRdb keeps only in-frame clones here, not all; method: immunoSEQ multiplex PCR. The sample lists 150,000 to 200,000 clones, about 80% occurring once. Sequencing was performed on PBMCs. The receptor source for this set is a man aged 55 to 70 in good health and CMV-seronegative. Each CDR3 is given with its conserved first and last residue. Each record gives: J gene, V gene, D gene, clone size, CDR3 DNA, CDR3 protein. A D gene is named only where the DNA matches it firmly. Expanded clones are given a class, and other clones once, few, many or no size at all.

J: TRBJ2-3
V: TRBV29-1
D: TRBD2
size: .
DNA: TGCAGCGGCGGGACTAGCGACTTGGGGGATACGCAGTATTTT
CDR3: CSGGTSDLGDTQYF

J: TRBJ1-3
V: TRBV15
D: .
size: .
DNA: TGTGCCACCAGCAGTGACATGGTGATTGGAAACACCATATATTTT
CDR3: CATSSDMVIGNTIYF

J: TRBJ1-2
V: TRBV19
D: TRBD1
size: .
DNA: TGTGCCAGTCTCAGCTTCCGGGACAGGGGGCGCGGGCTCAATGGCTACACCTTC
CDR3: CASLSFRDRGRGLNGYTF

J: TRBJ2-7
V: TRBV7-3
D: .
size: .
DNA: TGTGCCAGCAGCTTATCAGGGTATCCGATCTACGAGCAGTACTTC
CDR3: CASSLSGYPIYEQYF

J: TRBJ2-3
V: TRBV4-3
D: TRBD2
size: .
DNA: TGCGCCAGCAGCCAAGACCCTACTAGCGGGACTAGCACAGATACGCAGTATTTT
CDR3: CASSQDPTSGTSTDTQYF

J: TRBJ1-3
V: TRBV7-2
D: .
size: .
DNA: TGTGCCAGCAGCCCGGACAGTAACTCTGGAAACACCATATATTTT
CDR3: CASSPDSNSGNTIYF

J: TRBJ1-2
V: TRBV18
D: .
size: .
DNA: TGTGCCAGCTCACCAACGGACGGGGGGCTCTATGGCTACACCTTC
CDR3: CASSPTDGGLYGYTF

J: TRBJ1-1
V: TRBV5-5
D: TRBD1
size: once
DNA: TGTGCCAGCAGCCAAGAACCCCTACAGGGGGCGGCCACTGAAGCTTTCTTT
CDR3: CASSQEPLQGAATEAFF

J: TRBJ1-1
V: TRBV9
D: .
size: .
DNA: TGTGCCAGCAGCGGTTTGATGGGGGCTAACACTGAAGCTTTCTTT
CDR3: CASSGLMGANTEAFF

J: TRBJ2-5
V: TRBV6-1
D: TRBD2
size: .
DNA: TGTGCCAGCAGATGGACTAGCGGGGTTGAGACCCAGTACTTC
CDR3: CASRWTSGVETQYF

J: TRBJ1-2
V: TRBV11-2
D: .
size: .
DNA: TGTGCCAGCAGCTTAGACCGGGGAAGGGGCTACACCTTC
CDR3: CASSLDRGRGYTF

J: TRBJ2-2
V: TRBV4-1
D: TRBD2
size: .
DNA: TGCGCCAGCAGCCAGAGGGTGCGGGGGGGCGTCTACGCCGGGGAGCTGTTTTTT
CDR3: CASSQRVRGGVYAGELFF

J: TRBJ1-2
V: TRBV6-6
D: .
size: once
DNA: TGTGCCAGCAGTTACCTAACAGCAAGTGGCTACACCTTC
CDR3: CASSYLTASGYTF

J: TRBJ2-3
V: TRBV6-1
D: TRBD2
size: .
DNA: TGTGCCAGCAGTGCACTAGCGGGGGGCGCTACTAGCACAGATACGCAGTATTTT
CDR3: CASSALAGGATSTDTQYF

J: TRBJ2-3
V: TRBV29-1
D: TRBD2
size: .
DNA: TGCAGCGTAGGAGCGGGAGGGGCAGATACGCAGTATTTT
CDR3: CSVGAGGADTQYF

J: TRBJ2-7
V: TRBV6-6
D: TRBD1
size: .
DNA: TGTGCCAGCAGCCAAGGACAGGGGGTCGAGCAGTACTTC
CDR3: CASSQGQGVEQYF

J: TRBJ2-1
V: TRBV20-1
D: .
size: .
DNA: TGCAGTGCTAGAGAACTTAATGAGCAGTTCTTC
CDR3: CSARELNEQFF

J: TRBJ2-3
V: TRBV30
D: TRBD1
size: once
DNA: TGTGCCTGGGACCACACAGGGGGCACAGATACGCAGTATTTT
CDR3: CAWDHTGGTDTQYF

J: TRBJ2-3
V: TRBV7-2
D: .
size: .
DNA: TGTGCCAGCAGCTCCCCCGCCAGCGAGTGGGATACGCAGTATTTT
CDR3: CASSSPASEWDTQYF

J: TRBJ2-1
V: TRBV19
D: .
size: .
DNA: TGTGCCAGTAGTATCGGGACTTCCTACAATGAGCAGTTCTTC
CDR3: CASSIGTSYNEQFF

J: TRBJ2-1
V: TRBV7-8
D: .
size: .
DNA: TGTGCCAGCAGCTTACGGGCAGGGTACGGAAATGAGCAGTTCTTC
CDR3: CASSLRAGYGNEQFF

J: TRBJ1-1
V: TRBV6-1
D: TRBD1
size: once
DNA: TGTGCCAGCAGTGAGGGACAGGGGGTGATGAACACTGAAGCTTTCTTT
CDR3: CASSEGQGVMNTEAFF

J: TRBJ2-5
V: TRBV15
D: .
size: .
DNA: TGTGCCACCAGCAGAGGTCTGTCAGAGACCCAGTACTTC
CDR3: CATSRGLSETQYF

J: TRBJ1-1
V: TRBV7-8
D: .
size: .
DNA: TGTGCCAGCAGTTCAGGCCCAGGGTTCATGAACACTGAAGCTTTCTTT
CDR3: CASSSGPGFMNTEAFF

J: TRBJ2-7
V: TRBV15
D: TRBD1
size: .
DNA: TGTGCCACCAGCAGTCCGGGACAGGGCTACGAGCAGTACTTC
CDR3: CATSSPGQGYEQYF

J: TRBJ2-5
V: TRBV7-9
D: .
size: .
DNA: TGTGCCAGCAGCTTATCGTCGGAGACCCAGTACTTC
CDR3: CASSLSSETQYF

J: TRBJ2-5
V: TRBV5-4
D: .
size: .
DNA: TGTGCCAGCAGCTTGGGTCTAGCAGGTTCCTTTGGGACCCAGTACTTC
CDR3: CASSLGLAGSFGTQYF

J: TRBJ1-5
V: TRBV2
D: .
size: once
DNA: TGTGCCAGCAGGCAGGGCAATCAGCCCCAGCATTTT
CDR3: CASRQGNQPQHF

J: TRBJ2-2
V: TRBV2
D: .
size: .
DNA: TGTGCCAGCGGACGGACAGCGAACACCGGGGAGCTGTTTTTT
CDR3: CASGRTANTGELFF

J: TRBJ2-7
V: TRBV4-1
D: .
size: once
DNA: TGCGCCAGCAGCCAAGACGCAGCGGGCCTTGGGTACGAGCAGTACTTC
CDR3: CASSQDAAGLGYEQYF

J: TRBJ1-1
V: TRBV7-8
D: .
size: .
DNA: TGTGCCAGCAGCTTAGGGGGGGTGAACACTGAAGCTTTCTTT
CDR3: CASSLGGVNTEAFF

J: TRBJ1-1
V: TRBV19
D: TRBD1
size: .
DNA: TGTGCCAGTAGTATGAACCGCGGACAGGCGAACACTGAAGCTTTCTTT
CDR3: CASSMNRGQANTEAFF

J: TRBJ1-2
V: TRBV5-1
D: .
size: .
DNA: TGCGCCAGCAGCGGCGGACAGACTTATGGCTACACCTTC
CDR3: CASSGGQTYGYTF

J: TRBJ1-1
V: TRBV6-5
D: .
size: .
DNA: TGTGCCAGCAGTTACTTGGCGGGGAGGGACACTGAAGCTTTCTTT
CDR3: CASSYLAGRDTEAFF

J: TRBJ2-7
V: TRBV7-8
D: .
size: .
DNA: TGTGCCAGCAGCTTGGCTTGGGAGTACGAGCAGTACTTC
CDR3: CASSLAWEYEQYF

J: TRBJ2-1
V: TRBV10-3
D: TRBD2
size: .
DNA: TGTGCCATCAGTCCCGGGGGACTAGCGGGGGATCTGTTCTTC
CDR3: CAISPGGLAGDLFF

J: TRBJ2-1
V: TRBV6-4
D: .
size: .
DNA: TGTGCCAGCAGTGACTACGTGGGGGGAAGGGGTGAGCAGTTCTTC
CDR3: CASSDYVGGRGEQFF

J: TRBJ2-5
V: TRBV6-1
D: TRBD1
size: .
DNA: TGTGCCAGCAGTGAAGGGACAGGGGTTCAAGAGACCCAGTACTTC
CDR3: CASSEGTGVQETQYF

J: TRBJ2-5
V: TRBV14
D: .
size: .
DNA: TGTGCCAGCAGCCCATCGGAGGGGCGCTGGGAGACCCAGTACTTC
CDR3: CASSPSEGRWETQYF

J: TRBJ1-1
V: TRBV5-5
D: TRBD1
size: .
DNA: TGTGCCAGCAGCCTAACCGGGACAGGGCTTCCGAGTAGGAACACTGAAGCTTTCTTT
CDR3: CASSLTGTGLPSRNTEAFF

J: TRBJ2-5
V: TRBV7-9
D: .
size: .
DNA: TGTGCCAGCAGCTTAGGGGGCCGGGACTTTCAAGAGACCCAGTACTTC
CDR3: CASSLGGRDFQETQYF

J: TRBJ2-7
V: TRBV5-1
D: TRBD1
size: .
DNA: TGCGCCAGCAGCGTCCAGGGACAGGATGGCGAGCAGTACTTC
CDR3: CASSVQGQDGEQYF

J: TRBJ2-5
V: TRBV18
D: .
size: .
DNA: TGTGCCAGCTCACGGGACTACCAAGAGACCCAGTACTTC
CDR3: CASSRDYQETQYF

J: TRBJ2-3
V: TRBV29-1
D: .
size: .
DNA: TGCAGCTCAAGAGCAGATACGCAGTATTTT
CDR3: CSSRADTQYF

J: TRBJ2-7
V: TRBV10-1
D: TRBD1
size: .
DNA: TGCGCCAGCAGAGGGACAGTCTACGAGCAGTACTTC
CDR3: CASRGTVYEQYF

J: TRBJ1-5
V: TRBV10-3
D: TRBD1
size: .
DNA: TGTGCCATCAGATCGACAGGGGACGGTCAGCCCCAGAATTTT
CDR3: CAIRSTGDGQPQNF

J: TRBJ2-3
V: TRBV4-2
D: TRBD2
size: .
DNA: TGTGCCAGCAGCCAAGATTGGGGGGGACTAGCGAGCAAGCGGGGCACAGATACGCAGTATTTT
CDR3: CASSQDWGGLASKRGTDTQYF

J: TRBJ1-4
V: TRBV19
D: TRBD1
size: .
DNA: TGTGCCAGTAGTGGGACAGCTAATGAAAAACTGTTTTTT
CDR3: CASSGTANEKLFF

J: TRBJ1-1
V: TRBV29-1
D: TRBD1
size: .
DNA: TGCAGCGGCTGGGACAGGGGGCTCGTCGCTTTCTTT
CDR3: CSGWDRGLVAFF

J: TRBJ1-5
V: TRBV7-9
D: TRBD1
size: .
DNA: TGTGCCAGCAGCCCGACAGGGGTCCTAAATCAGCCCCAGCATTTT
CDR3: CASSPTGVLNQPQHF

J: TRBJ1-5
V: TRBV6-1
D: .
size: .
DNA: TGTGCCAGCAGTAAGGACGGGGGGTTCAATCAGCCCCAGCATTTT
CDR3: CASSKDGGFNQPQHF

J: TRBJ2-3
V: TRBV27
D: .
size: .
DNA: TGTGCCAGCAGTTTTGGAGTGGCAGATACGCAGTATTTT
CDR3: CASSFGVADTQYF

J: TRBJ2-2
V: TRBV23-1
D: .
size: once
DNA: TGCGTTACAGGGAACACCGGGGAGCTGTTTTTT
CDR3: CVTGNTGELFF

J: TRBJ2-1
V: TRBV19
D: TRBD1
size: .
DNA: TGTGCCAGTAGTAAACGCCCGGGACAGATTTACAATGAGCAGTTCTTC
CDR3: CASSKRPGQIYNEQFF

J: TRBJ1-2
V: TRBV6-6
D: .
size: .
DNA: TGTGCCAGCAGTGGGACTTCCTCCCGGGGCTACACCTTC
CDR3: CASSGTSSRGYTF

J: TRBJ1-4
V: TRBV6-1
D: .
size: few
DNA: TGTGCCAGCAGTGCTTCTGTAGCAACTAATGAAAAACTGTTTTTT
CDR3: CASSASVATNEKLFF

J: TRBJ2-3
V: TRBV7-2
D: .
size: .
DNA: TGTGCCAGCAGCTTATTAAGTAGCGTGAACACAGATACGCAGTATTTT
CDR3: CASSLLSSVNTDTQYF

J: TRBJ2-1
V: TRBV7-9
D: .
size: .
DNA: TGTTCCAGCAGCTTAACTCAGCGAGAGAACAATGAGCAGTTCTTC
CDR3: CSSSLTQRENNEQFF

J: TRBJ1-2
V: TRBV28
D: TRBD1
size: .
DNA: TGTGCCAGCAGTTCAGACAGGGATGTGTACTATGGCTACACCTTC
CDR3: CASSSDRDVYYGYTF

J: TRBJ1-3
V: TRBV19
D: .
size: .
DNA: TGTGCCAGTAGTTTGGAGGGCCTCTCTGGAAACACCATATATTTT
CDR3: CASSLEGLSGNTIYF